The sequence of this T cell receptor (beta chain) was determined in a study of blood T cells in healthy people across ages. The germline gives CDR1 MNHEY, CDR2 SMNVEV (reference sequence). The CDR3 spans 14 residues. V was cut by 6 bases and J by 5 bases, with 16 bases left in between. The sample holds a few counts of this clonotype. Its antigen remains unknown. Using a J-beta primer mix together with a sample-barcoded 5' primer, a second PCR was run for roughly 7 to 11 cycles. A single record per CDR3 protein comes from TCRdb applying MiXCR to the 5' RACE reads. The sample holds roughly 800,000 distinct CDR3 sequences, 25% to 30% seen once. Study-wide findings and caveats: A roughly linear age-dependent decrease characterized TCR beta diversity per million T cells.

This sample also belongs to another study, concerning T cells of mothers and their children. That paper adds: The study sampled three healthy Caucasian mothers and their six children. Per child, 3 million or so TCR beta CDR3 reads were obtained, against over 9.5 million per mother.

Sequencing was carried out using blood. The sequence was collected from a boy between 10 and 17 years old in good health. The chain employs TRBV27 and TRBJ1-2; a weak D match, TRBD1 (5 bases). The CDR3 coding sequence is TGTGCCAGCAGCCGCCTTTCCCAGGGTTATGGCTACACCTTC. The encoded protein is CASSRLSQGYGYTF.